Sequencing of this T cell receptor beta chain was carried out in a study of cytomegalovirus exposure and HLA in healthy donors. CDR3 length: 14 residues. Germline CDR1 reads SGHTA; CDR2 reads FQGTGA. Trimming left V 4 bases short and J 7 bases short, with 14 bases between. Use of 60 Vbeta and 13 Jbeta primers characterized the PCR. The table came from immunoSEQ multiplex PCR; TCRdb's copy has only in-frame clones and leaves some out. The sample carries 85,000 to 130,000 clones, around 80% recorded once. The V call is TRBV7-3, the J call TRBJ2-1, with D maybe TRBD2 (7 bases). Sample: PBMCs. The source is a woman aged 18-30 years in good health and CMV-seropositive. The CDR3 DNA sequence: TGTGCCAGCAGCTCCGGAGGGGGGGATAATGAGCAGTTCTTC. Protein product: CASSSGGGDNEQFF. Together with reference TRBV7-3 and TRBJ2-1, the CDR3 gives the full variable domain: GAGVSQTPSNKVTEKGKYVELRCDPISGHTALYWYRQSLGQGPEFLIYFQGTGAADDSGLPNDRFFAVRPEGSVSTLKIQRTERGDSAVYLCASSSGGGDNEQFFGPGTRLTVL.